This is a list of T cell receptor beta chains from one sample in a study of shared clonotypes between healthy human individuals. Repertoires were generated with immunoSEQ multiplex PCR, while TCRdb's copy carries only in-frame clones and drops some. The sample has just over 2,000,000 clones, around 96% seen once. Specimen: naive CD8+ T cells sorted from blood. The receptors originated from a man between 18 and 29 years old in good health. CDR3s include the opening cysteine and the closing phenylalanine or tryptophan. D genes are given only for firm matches. Part of the rows lack a size; the others show once, few, many or a class for expanded clones.

V,J,D,size,DNA,CDR3
TRBV7-2,TRBJ2-3,.,.,TGTGCCAGCAGCTTAAGTACGTCAGATACGCAGTATTTT,CASSLSTSDTQYF
TRBV7-9,TRBJ2-1,TRBD1,.,TGTGCCAGCAGCGCACCAAGACAGGGTTTTGATGAGCAGTTCTTC,CASSAPRQGFDEQFF
TRBV6-1,TRBJ2-7,.,.,TGTGCCAGCAGTGAGGTCACGTCCTACGAGCAGTACTTC,CASSEVTSYEQYF
TRBV5-6,TRBJ1-1,.,once,TGTGCCAGCAGCTTGGGGTCGAGGGCTGAAGCTTTCTTT,CASSLGSRAEAFF
TRBV11-2,TRBJ1-2,.,.,TGTGCCAGCAGCTTAGATGGACCTTCCTATGGCTACACCTTC,CASSLDGPSYGYTF
TRBV5-1,TRBJ2-3,.,.,TGCGCCAGCAGCTTGGTCCCAGCGGATACGCAGTATTTT,CASSLVPADTQYF
TRBV5-1,TRBJ2-2,.,.,TGCGCCAGCAGCTTCAGGGGCCCGAACACCGGGGAGCTGTTTTTT,CASSFRGPNTGELFF
TRBV19,TRBJ2-7,TRBD1,.,TGTGCCAGTAGTATGGGACAGGGGGAGACCTACGAGCAGTACTTC,CASSMGQGETYEQYF
TRBV11-2,TRBJ2-7,.,.,TGTGCCAGCAGCGCCGAGGTGACCTACGAGCAGTACTTC,CASSAEVTYEQYF
TRBV6-6,TRBJ2-5,.,once,TGTGCCAGCAGTTACTCGTCCGCGTTAGCCACGGAGACCCAGTACTTC,CASSYSSALATETQYF
TRBV2,TRBJ2-7,.,.,TGTGCCAGCAGTGTACTTGCCTACGAGCAGTACTTC,CASSVLAYEQYF
TRBV25-1,TRBJ1-1,TRBD1,.,TGTGCCAGTACAGGGGAGGGGACTGAAGCTTTCTTT,CASTGEGTEAFF
TRBV7-9,TRBJ2-7,TRBD1,.,TGTGCCAGCAGCTCCCCAGGGACAGGGGTTTGGGAGCAGTACTTC,CASSSPGTGVWEQYF
TRBV27,TRBJ2-4,.,.,TGTGCCAGCAGTCCCGCCGCGGATGCCAGTAACATTCAGTACTTC,CASSPAADASNIQYF
TRBV30,TRBJ1-4,.,.,TGTGCCTGGAGTATACAGGCTCCTAGCGAAAAACTGTTTTTT,CAWSIQAPSEKLFF
TRBV7-9,TRBJ2-2,TRBD1,once,TGTGCCAGCAGCCAACCGACAGGGTTCACCGGGGAGCTGTTTTTT,CASSQPTGFTGELFF
TRBV11-2,TRBJ2-7,TRBD1,.,TGTGCCAGCAGCTTAGGTGGGACAGGGGGATACGAGCAGTACTTC,CASSLGGTGGYEQYF
TRBV6-1,TRBJ2-3,.,.,TGTGCCAGCAGTGCCGGACGGATAAGCACAGATACGCAGTATTTT,CASSAGRISTDTQYF
TRBV28,TRBJ1-2,.,.,TGTGCCAGCAGTTTATTTCAGGCTAACTATGGCTACACCTTC,CASSLFQANYGYTF
TRBV6-6,TRBJ1-6,TRBD1,.,TGTGCCAGCAGTTACTCGGTAGGGACAGGGGATTCACCCCTCCACTTT,CASSYSVGTGDSPLHF
TRBV19,TRBJ2-1,.,once,TGTGCCAGTAGTACGGCCCCGGATGTTTACAATGAGCAGTTCTTC,CASSTAPDVYNEQFF
TRBV5-6,TRBJ1-6,.,.,TGTGCCAGCAGCGACCGACAGATAAATTCACCCCTCCACTTT,CASSDRQINSPLHF
TRBV6-5,TRBJ1-6,.,.,TGTGCCAGCAGCCCCTCGGAGGGTCTAAATTCACCCCTCCACTTT,CASSPSEGLNSPLHF
TRBV6-1,TRBJ2-2,.,.,TGTGCCAGCAGTGGCCTCGAAGGTATTGGAGATTACACCGGGGAGCTGTTTTTT,CASSGLEGIGDYTGELFF
TRBV9,TRBJ1-2,TRBD1,once,TGTGCCAGCAGCGGGACAGGGGGCTACTATGGCTACACCTTC,CASSGTGGYYGYTF
TRBV7-9,TRBJ2-5,TRBD2,.,TGTGCCAGCAGCCCACCTAGCGGGGTAGACGAGACCCAGTACTTC,CASSPPSGVDETQYF
TRBV6-5,TRBJ2-7,.,once,TGTGCCAGCAGTTACTCCAGACAGCCATCCTACGAGCAGTACTTC,CASSYSRQPSYEQYF
TRBV30,TRBJ2-5,TRBD1,.,TGTGCCTGGAGTGTAATCCAGGGGGTTGGGGAGACCCAGTACTTC,CAWSVIQGVGETQYF
TRBV6-5,TRBJ2-7,TRBD1,once,TGTGCCAGCAGTTACGGGACAGGGGGAGTCAACGAGCAGTACTTC,CASSYGTGGVNEQYF
TRBV19,TRBJ1-1,.,.,TGTGCCAGTAGATATACAGGGCCGAACACTGAAGCTTTCTTT,CASRYTGPNTEAFF
TRBV4-1,TRBJ1-1,.,.,TGCGCCAGCAGCCAAGATGTATACGAGGACACTGAAGCTTTCTTT,CASSQDVYEDTEAFF
TRBV6-5,TRBJ1-2,.,.,TGTGCCAGCAGTTACTGGGAGGAGGGCTACACCTTC,CASSYWEEGYTF
TRBV6-1,TRBJ2-1,.,.,TGTGCCAGCAGTGAGTTAGAGCAGTTCTTC,CASSELEQFF
TRBV4-1,TRBJ2-7,.,.,TGCGCCAGCAGTTCTCCACCCTCACTCGACGAGCAGTACTTC,CASSSPPSLDEQYF
TRBV4-1,TRBJ1-5,.,few,TGCGCCAGCAGCGAGCCTGGGCCCCAGCATTTT,CASSEPGPQHF
TRBV9,TRBJ2-7,TRBD2,.,TGTGCCAGCAGCCCGGGACTAGTTGGCTACGAGCAGTACTTC,CASSPGLVGYEQYF
TRBV4-1,TRBJ1-2,.,.,TGCGCCAGCAGCCACCAGGGCGGCTATGGCTACACCTTC,CASSHQGGYGYTF
TRBV13,TRBJ2-7,TRBD2,.,TGTGCCAGCAGCTTAGGCATGGGGACTAACCCCCACGAGCAGTACTTC,CASSLGMGTNPHEQYF
TRBV5-6,TRBJ2-1,.,.,TGTGCCAGCATCGGACCCTCCTCCCCCTACAATGAGCAGTTCTTC,CASIGPSSPYNEQFF
TRBV9,TRBJ2-7,TRBD2,.,TGTGCCAGCAGCGTAGAGGGACTAGCCCCCGAGCAGTACTTC,CASSVEGLAPEQYF
TRBV10-1,TRBJ2-3,.,.,TGCGCCAGCAGCGACCCACTTGCAGATACGCAGTATTTT,CASSDPLADTQYF
TRBV29-1,TRBJ2-7,.,.,TGCAGCGTTGGAGACGAGCCCGAGCAGTACTTC,CSVGDEPEQYF
TRBV15,TRBJ2-2,.,.,TGTGCCACCAGCAGAGTCCCCGGGGAGCTGTTTTTT,CATSRVPGELFF
TRBV6-1,TRBJ2-1,TRBD2,once,TGTGCCAGCAGTGACAGACTAGCGGGGGTGTCTGGCGATGAGCAGTTCTTC,CASSDRLAGVSGDEQFF
TRBV4-3,TRBJ2-1,.,.,TGCGCCAGCAGCCAAAACCCCCCTAGTGCGAATGGCAATGAGCAGTTCTTC,CASSQNPPSANGNEQFF
TRBV25-1,TRBJ2-7,TRBD2,.,TGTGCCAGCAGTGATAGGCTAGCGGGTGGTCGGGGGGAGCAGTACTTC,CASSDRLAGGRGEQYF
TRBV14,TRBJ1-6,.,.,TGTGCCAGCAGCCAAGTTGCGGGGAATAATTCACCCCTCCACTTT,CASSQVAGNNSPLHF
TRBV5-6,TRBJ1-6,TRBD1,.,TGTGCCAGCAGCTTTGGGACAGGCTATAATTCACCCCTCCACTTT,CASSFGTGYNSPLHF
TRBV5-4,TRBJ2-2,.,.,TGTGCCAGCAGCTTGAGTAGTACCGGGGAGCTGTTTTTT,CASSLSSTGELFF
TRBV28,TRBJ2-6,.,.,TGTGCCAGCACCACGGCCCACTCTGGGGCCAACGTCCTGACTTTC,CASTTAHSGANVLTF
TRBV7-8,TRBJ2-6,.,.,TGTGCCAGCAGCTCTATGGGGGCAGGGACCGGGGCCAACGTCCTGACTTTC,CASSSMGAGTGANVLTF
TRBV11-2,TRBJ2-5,.,.,TGTGCCAGCAGCCCTGGAGGGGACCGGAACCAAGAGACCCAGTACTTC,CASSPGGDRNQETQYF
TRBV18,TRBJ2-7,TRBD1,once,TGTGCCAGCTCACCCGACAGGGTTAGATCCTACGAGCAGTACTTC,CASSPDRVRSYEQYF
TRBV19,TRBJ2-1,.,.,TGTGCCAGTAGTCTTGGACACCTCTACAATGAGCAGTTCTTC,CASSLGHLYNEQFF
TRBV7-8,TRBJ1-4,TRBD1,.,TGTGCCAGCAGCCCGACAGGGGGAGGTGAAAAACTGTTTTTT,CASSPTGGGEKLFF
TRBV28,TRBJ2-3,TRBD1,.,TGTGCCAGCAGGTGGGACAGGGGGACAGATACGCAGTATTTT,CASRWDRGTDTQYF
TRBV4-1,TRBJ2-7,TRBD1,.,TGCGCCAGCAGCCTCGACAGGGGTGGCGAGCAGTACTTC,CASSLDRGGEQYF
TRBV10-3,TRBJ1-3,.,.,TGTGCCATCAGTGATGAGGGGCGGTCTGGAAACACCATATATTTT,CAISDEGRSGNTIYF
TRBV2,TRBJ1-1,.,.,TGTGCCAGCAGTGAAAACCTGGACTGGAGCACTGAAGCTTTCTTT,CASSENLDWSTEAFF